This entry concerns a single T cell receptor (beta chain). This sample was included in a study of T cell changes during pregnancy in multiple sclerosis. V was cut by 2 bases and J by 1 base, with 16 bases left in between. The germline V gene encodes CDR1 SGHNT and CDR2 YENEEA. This CDR3 is 17 amino acids long. Assay used: immunoSEQ multiplex PCR; TCRdb lists only in-frame clones, some missing. The sample contains 85,000 to 90,000 clones, 94% of which appear only once. Sequenced here: peripheral blood, sampled after pregnancy. The clonotype comes from a female donor in good health, enrolled as a control in a pregnancy study. V gene TRBV11-3 combines with J gene TRBJ2-3; TRBD2 is a possible D gene (5 bases). The CDR3 DNA follows: TGTGCCAGCAGCTTATTTAGGATTAGCGCCCGCACAGATACGCAGTATTTT. This encodes CASSLFRISARTDTQYF.